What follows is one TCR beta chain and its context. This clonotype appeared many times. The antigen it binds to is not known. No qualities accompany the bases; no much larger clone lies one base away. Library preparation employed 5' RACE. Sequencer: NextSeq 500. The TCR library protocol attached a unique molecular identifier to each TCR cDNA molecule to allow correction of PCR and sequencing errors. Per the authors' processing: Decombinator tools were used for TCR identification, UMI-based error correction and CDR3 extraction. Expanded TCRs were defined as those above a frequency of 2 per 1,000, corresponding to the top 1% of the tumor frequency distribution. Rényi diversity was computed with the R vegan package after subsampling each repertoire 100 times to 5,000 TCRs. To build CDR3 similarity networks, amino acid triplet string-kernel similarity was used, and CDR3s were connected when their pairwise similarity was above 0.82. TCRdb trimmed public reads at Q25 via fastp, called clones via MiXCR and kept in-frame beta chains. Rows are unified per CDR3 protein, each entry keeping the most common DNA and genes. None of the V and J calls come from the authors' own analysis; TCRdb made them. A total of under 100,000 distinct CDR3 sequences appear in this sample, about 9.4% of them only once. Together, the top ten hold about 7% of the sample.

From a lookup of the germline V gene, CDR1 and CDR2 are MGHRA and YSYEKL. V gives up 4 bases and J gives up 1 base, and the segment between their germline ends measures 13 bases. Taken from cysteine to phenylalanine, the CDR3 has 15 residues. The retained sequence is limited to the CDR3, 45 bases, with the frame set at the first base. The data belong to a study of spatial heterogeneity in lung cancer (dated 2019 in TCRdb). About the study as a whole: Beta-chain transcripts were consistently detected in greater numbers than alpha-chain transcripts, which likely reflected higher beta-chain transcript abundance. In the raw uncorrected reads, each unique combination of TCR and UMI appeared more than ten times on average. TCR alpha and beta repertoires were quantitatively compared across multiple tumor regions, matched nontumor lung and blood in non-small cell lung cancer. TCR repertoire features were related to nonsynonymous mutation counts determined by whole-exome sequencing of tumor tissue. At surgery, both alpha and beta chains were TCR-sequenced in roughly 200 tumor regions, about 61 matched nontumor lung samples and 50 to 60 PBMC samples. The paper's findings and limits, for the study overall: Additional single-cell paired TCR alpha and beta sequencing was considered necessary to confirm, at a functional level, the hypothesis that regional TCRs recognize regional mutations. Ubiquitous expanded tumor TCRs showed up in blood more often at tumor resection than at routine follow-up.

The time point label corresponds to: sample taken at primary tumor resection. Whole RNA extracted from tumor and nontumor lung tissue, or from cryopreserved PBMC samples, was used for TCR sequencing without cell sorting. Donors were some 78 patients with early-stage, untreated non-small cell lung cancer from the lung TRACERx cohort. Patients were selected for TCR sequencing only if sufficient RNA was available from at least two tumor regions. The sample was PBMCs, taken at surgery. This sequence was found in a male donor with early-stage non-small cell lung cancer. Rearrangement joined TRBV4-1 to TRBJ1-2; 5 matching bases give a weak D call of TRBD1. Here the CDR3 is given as CASSRAGTNNYGYTF. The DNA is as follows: TGCGCCAGCAGCCGGGCAGGGACGAATAACTATGGCTACACCTTC.